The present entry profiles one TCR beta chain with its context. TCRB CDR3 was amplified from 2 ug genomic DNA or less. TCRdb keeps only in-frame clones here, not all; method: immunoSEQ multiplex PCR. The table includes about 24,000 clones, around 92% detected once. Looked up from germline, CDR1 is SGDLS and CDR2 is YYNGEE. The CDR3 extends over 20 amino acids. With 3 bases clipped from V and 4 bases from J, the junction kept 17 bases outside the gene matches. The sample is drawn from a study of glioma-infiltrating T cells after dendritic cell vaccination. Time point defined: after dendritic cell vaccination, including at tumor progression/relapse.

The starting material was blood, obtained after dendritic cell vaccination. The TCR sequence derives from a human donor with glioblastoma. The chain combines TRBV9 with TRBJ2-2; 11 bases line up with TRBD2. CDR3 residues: CASSGSYTLAGGRSTGELFF. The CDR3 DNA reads TGTGCCAGCAGCGGCAGCTACACTTTAGCGGGGGGGCGGAGCACCGGGGAGCTGTTTTTT.